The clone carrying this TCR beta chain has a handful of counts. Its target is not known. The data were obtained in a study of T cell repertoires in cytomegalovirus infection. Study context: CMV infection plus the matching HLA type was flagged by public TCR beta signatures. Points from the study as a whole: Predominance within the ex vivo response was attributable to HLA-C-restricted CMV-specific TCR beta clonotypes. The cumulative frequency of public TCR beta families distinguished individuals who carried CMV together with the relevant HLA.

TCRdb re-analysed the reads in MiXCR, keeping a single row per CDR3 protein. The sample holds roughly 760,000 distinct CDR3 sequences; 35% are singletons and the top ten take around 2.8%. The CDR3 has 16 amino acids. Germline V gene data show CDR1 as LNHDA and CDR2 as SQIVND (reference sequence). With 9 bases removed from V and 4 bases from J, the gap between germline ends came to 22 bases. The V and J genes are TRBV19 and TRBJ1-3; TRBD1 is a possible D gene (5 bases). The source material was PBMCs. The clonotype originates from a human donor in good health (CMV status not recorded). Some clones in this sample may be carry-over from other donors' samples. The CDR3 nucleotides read TGTGCCAGCCGACGCACGGACCGCGGGGGAGGAAACACCATATATTTT. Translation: CASRRTDRGGGNTIYF.